This T cell receptor (beta chain) was observed in a study of vaccination effects on CD4 cells after COVID-19. Study-level points and caveats: Clones of infection and vaccine origin contracted markedly late after vaccination.

Upon completion of approximately ten days in culture, CD4+ T cells were isolated. Vaccination of participants consisted of two doses of either the BNT162b2 or mRNA-1273 vaccine. CDR3 length: 15 amino acids. Comments on this clone: The antigen is undetermined.

The table came from immunoSEQ multiplex PCR; TCRdb's copy has only in-frame clones and leaves some out. This sample has about 47,000 clones, with 60% to 75% found just once. V is TRBV21-1 and J is TRBJ2-3; the D call TRBD2 from the table was never checked on the DNA. TRBV21-1 is annotated as a pseudogene. This TCR derives from a human donor who received a COVID-19 vaccine. The specimen was CD4+ T cells from PBMCs cultured without peptide, collected after COVID-19 vaccination. The CDR3 DNA reads as TGTGCCAGCAGCACATCCTGGACTACCCCAGATACGCAGTATTTT. Its protein product is CASSTSWTTPDTQYF.